This T cell receptor beta chain emerged from a study of beta chain features in type 1 diabetes. Study-wide context: Cells sorted and examined across all samples totaled 107,917,701.

Points on this clone: No antigen is known for it.

Findings and limits, study-wide: Shorter templates might be favored by PCR, equally in patients and controls. In every one of the four CD4+ subsets, TCRB CDR3s were moderately but significantly shorter in Type 1 diabetes patients.

The CDR3 totals 15 residues. Per the germline V gene, CDR1 is MNHEY and CDR2 is SVGAGI. Trimming cost V 2 bases and J 3 bases, with 10 bases left between them. One heparinised draw of blood, averaging roughly 0.12 L, came from each donor. Sorting of CD4+ naive, central memory, regulatory and stem cell-like memory cells was performed via CD45RO/CCR7/CD25/CD127/CD95/CD27. Expressed TCRB transcripts were sequenced because the entire RNA isolate underwent reverse transcription. Using immunoSEQ multiplex PCR, the repertoire was profiled, and TCRdb retains in-frame clones only, with some absent. The sample yields more than 300,000 clones, about a tenth seen once.

The chain carries TRBV6-5 and TRBJ1-4; tentative D call: TRBD1 (5 bases). The TCR originated in a man aged 25-40 years with type 1 diabetes. Specimen: central memory CD4+ T cells from blood. CDR3 sequence reads: CASSYTIGANEKLFF. For the CDR3, the DNA is TGTGCCAGCAGTTACACGATAGGGGCTAATGAAAAACTGTTTTTT.